A single sample is the source of the 16 T cell receptor beta chains below, sequenced in a study of shared clonotypes between healthy human individuals. Repertoires were generated with immunoSEQ multiplex PCR, while TCRdb's copy carries only in-frame clones and drops some. The sample holds about 600,000 clones, roughly 72% seen once. Input material: PBMCs. These receptors were taken from a woman between 35 and 50 years old in good health. Some clones in this sample may be carry-over from other donors' samples.

The rearrangement joins TRBV2 to TRBJ2-1, with D hard to call. The V and J ends lost 3 bases and 3 bases respectively, with 3 bases between them. The CDR3 has 12 residues. CDR1 SNHLY and CDR2 FYNNEI come from the germline V gene. Here the CDR3 DNA reads TGTGCCAGCAGTGATGACTACAATGAGCAGTTCTTC. It codes for CASSDDYNEQFF.

The V call is TRBV11-3, the J call TRBJ2-2; D gene uncertain. The CDR3 is 12 residues long. Germline values: CDR1 SGHNT, CDR2 YENEEA. V gave up 7 bases and J gave up 7 bases, with 10 bases separating them. CDR3 amino acids: CASKTHSGELFF. The CDR3 DNA reads as TGTGCCAGCAAGACACACAGCGGGGAGCTGTTTTTT. The whole variable domain, filled in from reference TRBV11-3 and TRBJ2-2, reads EAGVVQSPRYKIIEKKQPVAFWCNPISGHNTLYWYLQNLGQGPELLIRYENEEAVDDSQLPKDRFSAERLKGVDSTLKIQPAELGDSAVYLCASKTHSGELFFGEGSRLTVL.

In nucleotides, the CDR3 is TGTGCCAGCAGCCAAACCAGCAATCAGCCCCAGCATTTT. Its translation: CASSQTSNQPQHF. V gene TRBV4-2 combines with J gene TRBJ1-5; D not certain. The CDR3 consists of 13 residues. V was clipped by 2 bases and J by 1 base, with 3 bases between them. In germline, CDR1 is LGHNA, CDR2 YNFKEQ.

CDR3 amino acids: CASSGGYGVSEKLFF. The CDR3 DNA follows: TGTGCCAGCAGCGGGGGATATGGGGTTAGTGAAAAACTGTTTTTT. The chain combines TRBV9 with TRBJ1-4; the D is unclear. Germline CDR1 is SGDLS and CDR2 is YYNGEE. V lost 3 bases and J lost 7, with 16 bases in between. This CDR3 region has 15 residues.

The rearrangement joins TRBV6-4 to TRBJ1-1; D not certain. Germline loops: CDR1 MRHNA, CDR2 SNTAGT. This CDR3 comprises 13 residues. Trimming stripped 4 bases from V and 1 base from J, with 7 bases between. The CDR3 coding sequence is TGTGCCAGCAGTGGAGGGCCGAACACTGAAGCTTTCTTT. Residues: CASSGGPNTEAFF.

The chain carries TRBV5-4 and TRBJ2-5; 9 nucleotides line up with TRBD1. Germline V gene sequence: CDR1 SGHNT, CDR2 YYREEE (reference sequence). V shed 3 bases and J 5 bases; nucleotides not matched to a gene: 5. This CDR3 comprises 14 residues. Here the CDR3 DNA reads TGTGCCAGCAGCTCCCCAGGACAGGGGGAGACCCAGTACTTC. It codes for CASSSPGQGETQYF.

The chain joins TRBV13 to TRBJ2-2; D is uncertain. Deletions cut 1 base from V and 0 bases from J, with 15 bases between. This CDR3 region has 18 residues. Germline-derived CDR1 and CDR2 are PRHDT and FYEKMQ (reference sequence). The CDR3 DNA reads TGTGCCAGCAGCTTAGAAGCCATGAGCGCCTCGAACACCGGGGAGCTGTTTTTT. It encodes CASSLEAMSASNTGELFF.

The J gene is TRBJ2-7, the V gene TRBV7-9; D is unclear. CDR3 length equals 11 residues. Per the germline V gene, CDR1 is SEHNR and CDR2 is FQNEAQ (reference sequence). The ends were cut back, 10 bases at V and 5 bases at J, with 12 bases in the middle. CDR3 in amino acids: CATGERNEQYF. CDR3 coding DNA: TGTGCCACCGGTGAACGGAACGAGCAGTACTTC.

The gene calls are TRBV19 and TRBJ2-7; 7 nucleotides line up with TRBD2. V shed 3 bases, J shed 4 bases, and the junction held 9 bases outside the gene matches. Germline loops: CDR1 LNHDA, CDR2 SQIVND (reference sequence). This CDR3 is built from 15 residues. CDR3 amino acids: CASSMDAGARYEQYF. The CDR3 region has the DNA TGTGCCAGTAGTATGGACGCGGGAGCTAGGTACGAGCAGTACTTC.

The genes are TRBV19 and TRBJ2-4; tentative D call: TRBD1 (6 bases). V lost 6 bases to trimming and J lost 0 bases, with 12 bases between them. Germline lookup yields CDR1 LNHDA and CDR2 SQIVND (reference sequence). The CDR3 sequence is 15 residues long. The DNA for the CDR3 is TGTGCCAGTAGCCAACAGGGTTTAGCCAAAAACATTCAGTACTTC. This sequence encodes CASSQQGLAKNIQYF.

This clone was observed once. A read error may produce the germline difference seen at one junction end. J is TRBJ2-2 and V is TRBV7-7; D unclear. The length of the CDR3 is 15 residues. Germline V gene lookup returns CDR1 SSHAT and CDR2 FNYEAQ (reference sequence). This CDR3 is CASSPWLEGTGELFF. The CDR3 DNA sequence: TGTGCTAGCAGCCCCTGGTTGGAAGGAACCGGGGAGCTGTTTTTT.

This sequence joins TRBV10-1 and TRBJ2-7; 7 bases are shared with TRBD2. Germline CDR1 WNHNN, CDR2 SYGVQD (reference sequence). The CDR3 totals 16 residues. Trimming at V came to 0 bases and at J to 12 bases, leaving 17 bases not matched to a gene. CDR3 sequence: CASSESRRETLLRPYF. In nucleotides, the CDR3 is TGCGCCAGCAGTGAGTCTAGGCGGGAGACTTTATTACGTCCGTACTTC.

In its sample, this clone was seen a few times. This rearrangement joins TRBV30 to TRBJ1-4; D remains unclear. V lost 2 bases and J 4 bases, leaving 8 bases between the germline ends. The CDR3 extends over 13 amino acids. Germline values: CDR1 GTSNPN, CDR2 SVGIG (reference sequence). The CDR3 DNA follows: TGTGCCTGGAGTAAAGGGATTAATGAAAAACTGTTTTTT. Translation gives CAWSKGINEKLFF.

DNA of the CDR3: TGTGCCAGCAGTCCCAACCTAGGAGAGACCCAGTACTTC. This sequence encodes CASSPNLGETQYF. The rearrangement uses TRBV28 and TRBJ2-5, with D uncertain. V was shortened by 5 bases and J by 4 bases, with 11 bases between the two germline ends. The germline V gene encodes CDR1 MDHEN and CDR2 SYDVKM. The CDR3 loop spans 13 amino acids.

The chain recombines TRBV7-2 with TRBJ1-4, with D uncertain. Germline CDR1 and CDR2: SGHTA and FQGNSA. Trimming cost V 5 bases and J 8 bases, with 15 bases left between them. This CDR3 contains 14 residues. The CDR3 nucleotides are TGTGCCAGCAGCCCGGACTCCCCGAGGGAAAAACTGTTTTTT. Protein: CASSPDSPREKLFF.

This clone was detected ten times or more. The V call is TRBV7-2, the J call TRBJ2-3; 12 positions agree with TRBD2. The CDR3 length is 18 residues. Per germline, CDR1 SGHTA and CDR2 FQGNSA. The V segment lost 1 base and the J segment 0 bases; nucleotides outside the gene matches: 5. As DNA, the CDR3 is TGTGCCAGCAGCTTAGTACTAGCGGGAGGTGCTAGCACAGATACGCAGTATTTT. This gives the protein CASSLVLAGGASTDTQYF.